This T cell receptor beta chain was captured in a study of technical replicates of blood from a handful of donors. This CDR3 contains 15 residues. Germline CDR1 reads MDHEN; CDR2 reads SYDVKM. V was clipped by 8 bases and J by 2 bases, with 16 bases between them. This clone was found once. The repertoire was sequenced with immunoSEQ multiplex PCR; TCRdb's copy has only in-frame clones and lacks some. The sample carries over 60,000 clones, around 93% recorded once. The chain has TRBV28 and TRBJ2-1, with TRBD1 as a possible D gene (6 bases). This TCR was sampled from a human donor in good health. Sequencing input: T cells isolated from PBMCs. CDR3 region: CASYTVRTAYNEQFF. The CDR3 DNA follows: TGTGCCAGCTACACCGTTAGGACAGCCTACAATGAGCAGTTCTTC.